The next 30 T cell receptor beta chains were all read from a single sample in a study of T cell responses to AZD1222 COVID-19 vaccine. TCRdb's table, derived via immunoSEQ multiplex PCR, lists solely in-frame clones and lacks some. The sample lists 180,000 or so clones, approximately 90% seen once, with 1% to 1.5% in the top ten. Sequences were derived from peripheral blood, sampled 28 days after the second AZD1222 dose. Receptor source: an adult who received the AZD1222 COVID-19 vaccine.

V gene TRBV12-3 or TRBV12-4 combines with J gene TRBJ1-6, with no clear D. Between the trimmed V and J ends, which lost 6 bases and 2 bases, there was a span of 5 bases. The CDR3 totals 13 residues. Written as DNA, the CDR3 is TGTGCCAGCAGCCTGGCCTATAATTCACCCCTCCACTTT. It yields the protein CASSLAYNSPLHF.

This clone was counted ten times or more. The rearrangement uses TRBV4-2 and TRBJ2-7, with 12 positions matching TRBD2. The germline gives CDR1 LGHNA, CDR2 YNFKEQ. CDR3 size: 15 residues. The V and J ends lost 6 bases and 3 bases, in that order; junction bases with no gene match: 6. The CDR3 loop is CASRASGGESYEQYF. CDR3 nucleotides: TGTGCCAGCAGGGCTAGCGGGGGGGAAAGCTACGAGCAGTACTTC.

V usage is TRBV7-6 and J usage is TRBJ2-1, with 7 positions matching TRBD1. Germline V lookup: CDR1 SGHVS, CDR2 FNYEAQ. CDR3 length equals 15 residues. V gave up 5 bases and J gave up 8 bases; unmatched junction bases: 12. CDR3 sequence reads: CASSGYTGVLYEQFF. In DNA form, the CDR3 reads TGTGCCAGCAGCGGCTATACAGGGGTTTTGTATGAGCAGTTCTTC.

The V gene is TRBV19, the J gene TRBJ2-7; 12 bases line up with TRBD2. The trim removed 6 bases at V and 3 bases at J, leaving 6 bases unmatched. CDR1 and CDR2 (germline): LNHDA, SQIVND (reference sequence). This CDR3 has 15 amino acids. The CDR3 region is CASSGLAGTYYEQYF. The CDR3 bases are TGTGCCAGTAGCGGACTAGCGGGAACCTACTACGAGCAGTACTTC.

CDR3: CASSPTTGTYEQYF. In DNA, the CDR3 is TGTGCCAGTAGTCCAACGACAGGGACCTACGAGCAGTACTTC. This chain joins TRBV19 and TRBJ2-7; 7 bases line up with TRBD1. Trimming removed 5 bases from V and 2 bases from J; junction bases left unmatched: 6. Germline CDR1 LNHDA, CDR2 SQIVND (reference sequence). This CDR3 spans 14 amino acids.

V usage is TRBV4-2 and J usage is TRBJ2-1; D unclear. The germline V and J ends were trimmed by 1 base and 4 bases, with 8 bases remaining between them. Germline CDR1 is LGHNA and CDR2 is YNFKEQ. The CDR3 consists of 14 residues. The CDR3 nucleotides read TGTGCCAGCAGCCAAGTGGCGGCATACAATGAGCAGTTCTTC. Encoded protein: CASSQVAAYNEQFF.

V usage is TRBV10-3 and J usage is TRBJ2-5, with 10 bases matching TRBD2. The CDR3 runs 13 residues. CDR1 ENHRY and CDR2 SYGVKD come from the germline V gene. V dropped 6 bases and J dropped 7; count of bases not matched to a gene: 5. Written as DNA, the CDR3 is TGTGCCATCAGCGGGACTAGCGAGGGGACCCAGTACTTC. It is translated as CAISGTSEGTQYF.

The chain has TRBV18 and TRBJ2-3; 10 bases are shared with TRBD2. The V gene end was trimmed by 0 bases and the J gene end by 2 bases; junction bases not matched to a gene: 14. CDR1 KGHSH and CDR2 LQKENI come from the germline V gene. This CDR3 is 20 amino acids long. Here the CDR3 DNA reads TGTGCCAGCTCACCACCGTTTCTAGCGGGGGCCACGGGGTCCACAGATACGCAGTATTTT. Its translation is CASSPPFLAGATGSTDTQYF.

V is TRBV25-1 and J is TRBJ1-6; 7 bases fit TRBD1. With V trimmed by 2 bases and J by 10 bases, 5 bases remained unmatched. Germline V gene data show CDR1 as MGHDK and CDR2 as SYGVNS. The CDR3 contains 14 residues. The CDR3 loop reads CASSETGVVSPLHF. In DNA form, the CDR3 reads TGTGCCAGCAGTGAAACAGGGGTAGTCTCACCCCTCCACTTT.

In its sample, this clone was seen a few times. The rearrangement uses TRBV11-1 and TRBJ1-2; D gene ambiguous. The V end was cut by 2 bases, the J end by 8 bases, with 15 bases between. Per the germline V gene, CDR1 is SGHAT and CDR2 is FQDESV (reference sequence). This CDR3 spans 14 amino acids. The CDR3 coding sequence is TGTGCCAGCAGCTTAAGCAGGTCCACTACCGGCTACACCTTC. This gives the protein CASSLSRSTTGYTF.

The rearrangement uses TRBV5-4 and TRBJ2-2, with 7 bases aligning to TRBD1. With V trimmed by 5 bases and J by 4 bases, 8 bases remained unmatched. This CDR3 contains 15 residues. The germline CDR1 and CDR2 sequences are SGHNT and YYREEE (reference sequence). CDR3 nucleotide sequence: TGTGCCAGCAGGGCTGGGACAGTCGGCACCGGGGAGCTGTTTTTT. This encodes CASRAGTVGTGELFF.

This clone was observed a single time. The chain links TRBV24-1 to TRBJ1-2; possible D gene TRBD1, 5 bases. CDR3 length: 11 amino acids. The germline CDR1 and CDR2 sequences are KGHDR and SFDVKD. The V end lost 8 bases, the J end lost 8 bases, and 11 bases lay between the germline ends. The CDR3 spells CATTGRWGYTF. The CDR3, as DNA: TGTGCCACCACAGGGCGATGGGGCTACACCTTC.

The genes are TRBV6-5 and TRBJ1-2, with D tentatively TRBD1 (5 bases). Trimming cost V 0 bases and J 7 bases, with 18 bases left between them. Per the germline V gene, CDR1 is MNHEY and CDR2 is SVGAGI. The CDR3 totals 16 residues. The CDR3 bases are TGTGCCAGCAGTTACTCGGGAGGTAGGGGCGCGGTTGGCTACACCTTC. It codes for CASSYSGGRGAVGYTF.

The chain recombines TRBV3-1 (or the pseudogene TRBV3-2) with TRBJ2-7; 15 positions agree with TRBD2. The CDR3 is made up of 16 amino acids. After removal of 4 bases from V and 3 bases from J, the junction contained 4 bases not matched to a gene. CDR1 LGHDT and CDR2 YNNKEL come from the germline V gene (reference sequence). CDR3 coding DNA: TGTGCCAGCAGCCCTCGGGGACTAGCGGGGGGCTACGAGCAGTACTTC. It codes for CASSPRGLAGGYEQYF.

This clone appeared a single time. This chain links TRBV12-3 or TRBV12-4 with TRBJ2-7; D gene ambiguous. The CDR3 is made up of 12 amino acids. V was pared by 6 bases and J by 3 bases, with 9 bases between. The CDR3 sequence: CASSPVNYEQYF. The CDR3 DNA reads TGTGCCAGCAGCCCGGTGAACTACGAGCAGTACTTC.

The genes are TRBV5-1 and TRBJ2-7; 11 bases align to TRBD2. The CDR3 loop spans 19 amino acids. The V gene end was trimmed by 0 bases and the J gene end by 4 bases; junction bases not matched to a gene: 15. Germline lookup yields CDR1 SGHRS and CDR2 YFSETQ. CDR3 sequence: CASSLARLAGGRLPYEQYF. The CDR3 DNA is TGCGCCAGCAGCTTGGCACGGCTAGCGGGGGGCCGACTTCCTTACGAGCAGTACTTC.

The CDR3 DNA reads TGTGCCAGCAGTAGGTTTGGGATCCTGGGGAACACTGAAGCTTTCTTT. Translated: CASSRFGILGNTEAFF. This chain connects TRBV27 to TRBJ1-1, with D unresolved. Trimming left V 5 bases short and J 1 base short, with 17 bases between. CDR3 length: 16 residues. The germline gives CDR1 MNHEY, CDR2 SMNVEV (reference sequence).

The chain recombines TRBV7-9 with TRBJ1-1; 12 bases are a match to TRBD1. The CDR3 has 15 amino acids. The germline V gene encodes CDR1 SEHNR and CDR2 FQNEAQ (reference sequence). Germline trimming cut 5 bases from V and 5 bases from J; bases unmatched to any gene: 6. The CDR3 sequence is CASSTRDRGRTEAFF. As DNA, the CDR3 is TGTGCCAGCAGCACCCGGGACAGGGGGCGGACTGAAGCTTTCTTT.

The chain joins TRBV6-5 to TRBJ2-3, with D hard to call. Trimming stripped 2 bases from V and 2 bases from J, with 11 bases between. CDR1 is MNHEY, CDR2 SVGAGI, per germline. The CDR3 runs to 15 residues. The DNA for the CDR3 is TGTGCCAGCAGTTACCAGAGCGAGTACACAGATACGCAGTATTTT. As protein: CASSYQSEYTDTQYF.

The V gene is TRBV18, the J gene TRBJ1-3; tentatively, D is TRBD1 (5 bases). The germline gives CDR1 KGHSH, CDR2 LQKENI. The ends were cut back, 1 base at V and 2 bases at J, with 12 bases in the middle. CDR3 length equals 16 residues. CDR3 residues: CASSPRQGNAGNTIYF. CDR3 DNA sequence: TGTGCCAGCTCACCACGGCAGGGTAACGCTGGAAACACCATATATTTT.

The chain links TRBV27 to TRBJ1-5; the D is unclear. Germline CDR1 is MNHEY and CDR2 is SMNVEV (reference sequence). There are 13 residues in the CDR3. Trimming cost V 3 bases and J 7 bases, with 10 bases left between them. CDR3 in DNA: TGTGCCAGCAGTTTTCGACGGGAACAGCCCCAGCATTTT. Its protein product is CASSFRREQPQHF.

The chain carries TRBV6-2 or TRBV6-3 and TRBJ1-4; TRBD1 might be the D (5 bases). Germline V CDR1 and CDR2: MNHEY, SVGEGT. Trimming took off 4 bases at V and 14 bases at J, with 11 bases between the two ends. CDR3 length: 11 residues. The chain's CDR3 is CASSSSGTLFF. The CDR3 DNA sequence: TGTGCCAGCAGTTCGTCAGGGACCCTGTTTTTT.

The chain has TRBV9 and TRBJ2-1; D possibly matches TRBD1 or TRBD2 (5 bases each). CDR3 size: 15 residues. Deletions cut 3 bases from V and 10 bases from J, with 20 bases between. CDR1 and CDR2 from the germline V gene are SGDLS and YYNGEE. The DNA of the CDR3 is TGTGCCAGCAGCGCTTCCGGGACGGTAAGGGAGGAGCAGTTCTTC. This gives the protein CASSASGTVREEQFF.

This clone was found once. V usage is TRBV13 and J usage is TRBJ2-7; TRBD1 matches at 9 bases. CDR3 size: 17 residues. CDR1 and CDR2 from the germline V gene are PRHDT and FYEKMQ (reference sequence). V lost 5 bases, J lost 5 bases, and 16 bases stayed unmatched. CDR3 in DNA: TGTGCCAGCAGCCCGAATCAAATCGGGACAGGGAACAACGAGCAGTACTTC. Residues: CASSPNQIGTGNNEQYF.

About this clone: Germline and junction disagree at one end, which may indicate a read error. V gene TRBV3-1 (or the pseudogene TRBV3-2) combines with J gene TRBJ1-2; perhaps TRBD1 as D (6 bases). Germline CDR1 reads LGHDT; CDR2 reads YNNKEL (reference sequence). This CDR3 comprises 8 residues. CDR3 DNA: TGTGCCAGCTTATCAGGGGTCTTC. This gives the protein CASLSGVF.

The V and J genes are TRBV28 and TRBJ2-7; no firm D call. CDR1 and CDR2 from the germline V gene are MDHEN and SYDVKM. CDR3 length equals 15 residues. V lost 8 bases, J lost 0 bases, and 17 bases lay in between. This CDR3 reads CASGPSGQSSYEQYF. The DNA for the CDR3 is TGTGCCAGCGGCCCTAGTGGGCAAAGCTCCTACGAGCAGTACTTC.

The V gene is TRBV5-4, the J gene TRBJ1-4, with 9 positions matching TRBD1. Unmatched junction bases numbered 5, after V lost 1 base and J lost 7 bases. The CDR3 extends over 15 amino acids. CDR1 is SGHNT and CDR2 is YYREEE in the germline V gene (reference sequence). The CDR3 loop reads CASSLTDRGGEKLFF. CDR3 nucleotide sequence: TGTGCCAGCAGCTTGACGGACAGGGGAGGTGAAAAACTGTTTTTT.

The gene calls are TRBV25-1 and TRBJ2-7; D tentatively fits TRBD1 or TRBD2 (6 bases each). The V and J ends lost 5 bases and 1 base respectively, with 15 bases between them. The CDR3 has 15 amino acids. Germline V gives CDR1 MGHDK, CDR2 SYGVNS. This CDR3 is CASSSSRGRSYEQYF. DNA of the CDR3: TGTGCCAGCAGTTCCTCGAGGGGGAGGTCCTACGAGCAGTACTTC.

This rearrangement joins TRBV7-2 to TRBJ2-1, with 9 bases lining up with TRBD2. The CDR3 runs 17 residues. The germline V gene encodes CDR1 SGHTA and CDR2 FQGNSA. J lost 2 bases, V lost 1 base, and 6 bases had no gene match. The CDR3 bases are TGTGCCAGCAGCTTAGGGGGTAGCGGGAGAGCCTACAATGAGCAGTTCTTC. It codes for CASSLGGSGRAYNEQFF.

The CDR3 sequence is CASSLASVYNEQFF. The CDR3 DNA sequence: TGTGCCAGCAGCTTGGCCAGCGTTTACAATGAGCAGTTCTTC. V usage is TRBV7-6 and J usage is TRBJ2-1; D remains ambiguous. V lost 3 bases, J lost 4 bases, and 10 bases lay in between. Germline CDR1 and CDR2: SGHVS and FNYEAQ. The CDR3 consists of 14 residues.